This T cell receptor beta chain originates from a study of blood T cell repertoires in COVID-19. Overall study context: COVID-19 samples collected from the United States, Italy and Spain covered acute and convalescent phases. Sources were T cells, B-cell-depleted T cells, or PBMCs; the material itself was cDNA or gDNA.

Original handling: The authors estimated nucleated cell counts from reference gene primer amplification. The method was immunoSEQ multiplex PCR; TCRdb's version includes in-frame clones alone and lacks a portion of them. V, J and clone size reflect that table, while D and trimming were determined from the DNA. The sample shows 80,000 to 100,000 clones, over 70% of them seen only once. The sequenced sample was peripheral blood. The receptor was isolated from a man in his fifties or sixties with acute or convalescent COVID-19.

CDR3 in DNA: TGTGCCACCAGTGATTTTCGGACAGGCCATGGCTACACCTTC. Translation gives CATSDFRTGHGYTF. This chain links TRBV24-1 with TRBJ1-2; 7 bases align to TRBD1. The V gene's germline CDR1 is KGHDR and CDR2 SFDVKD. The CDR3 has 14 amino acids. Trimming cost V 1 base and J 6 bases; bases outside gene matches: 4.